Listed below are T cell receptor beta chains from one sample, sequenced in a study of OX40 agonist ivuxolimab in advanced cancers. Sequencing used immunoSEQ multiplex PCR; TCRdb keeps in-frame clones, though not all of them. The sample yields some 60,000 clones, around 87% seen once. This sample comprised CD4+ or CD8+ T cells sorted from blood, obtained in a trial of the OX40 agonist ivuxolimab. The receptors stem from an adult with an advanced solid tumor such as melanoma, head and neck, liver or kidney cancer. The CDR3 runs from the conserved cysteine through the conserved F or W. Each record gives: D gene, V gene, CDR3 length, clone size, J gene, CDR3 protein, CDR3 DNA. The D gene is left open where the match is weak. Only some rows state a clone size, as once, few, many or a class for expanded clones.

>NA|TRBV7-9|16|NA|TRBJ1-5
CASSSGRGGAYQPQHF
TGTGCCAGCAGCTCCGGACGTGGGGGAGCCTACCAGCCCCAGCATTTT
>NA|TRBV27|14|NA|TRBJ1-3
CASSLRGSGNTIYF
TGTGCCAGCAGCCTCAGGGGAAGTGGAAACACCATATATTTT
>NA|TRBV6-5|16|NA|TRBJ2-3
CASSYQEVWTTDTQYF
TGTGCCAGCAGTTACCAGGAAGTATGGACCACAGATACGCAGTATTTT
>TRBD1|TRBV4-3|16|NA|TRBJ1-6
CASSQTGSSYNSPLHF
TGCGCCAGCAGCCAGACAGGGAGCTCCTATAATTCACCCCTCCACTTT
>NA|TRBV6-1|14|NA|TRBJ2-5
CASSEDFRERSQYF
TGTGCCAGCAGTGAAGATTTCAGGGAGCGGTCCCAGTACTTC
>NA|TRBV7-6|14|NA|TRBJ2-7
CASRSRDTSYEQYF
TGTGCCAGCAGGTCCCGGGACACCTCCTACGAGCAGTACTTC
>NA|TRBV7-8|11|NA|TRBJ2-1
CASSRDNEQFF
TGTGCCAGCAGCCGAGACAATGAGCAGTTCTTC
>TRBD1|TRBV14|13|NA|TRBJ2-7
CASSRDRPAEQYF
TGTGCCAGCAGTCGGGACAGGCCGGCCGAGCAGTACTTC
>TRBD2|TRBV27|13|NA|TRBJ2-7
CASSARTRAGQYF
TGTGCCAGCAGTGCCCGGACTAGAGCTGGGCAGTACTTC
>TRBD1|TRBV30|14|NA|TRBJ2-5
CAWSVVGGAKTQYF
TGTGCCTGGAGCGTAGTAGGGGGCGCGAAGACCCAGTACTTC
>TRBD1|TRBV5-1|11|NA|TRBJ2-7
CASRGGDEQYF
TGCGCCAGCAGAGGGGGCGACGAGCAGTACTTC
>TRBD1|TRBV19|14|few|TRBJ1-5
CASSVGQGDQPQHF
TGTGCCAGTAGTGTGGGACAGGGAGATCAGCCCCAGCATTTT
>NA|TRBV5-4|16|NA|TRBJ2-7
CASSSPLGQNNHEQYF
TGTGCCAGCAGCTCGCCCCTAGGGCAGAACAACCACGAGCAGTACTTC
>NA|TRBV28|13|once|TRBJ2-7
CASSFGRAHEQYF
TGTGCCAGCAGTTTCGGCAGGGCTCACGAGCAGTACTTC
>NA|TRBV18|15|NA|TRBJ1-3
CASSPQMESGNTIYF
TGTGCCAGCTCACCACAGATGGAGTCTGGAAACACCATATATTTT
>TRBD1|TRBV6-5|13|NA|TRBJ1-3
CASKKEGADTIYF
TGTGCCAGCAAGAAGGAGGGGGCGGACACCATATATTTT
>NA|TRBV5-4|16|once|TRBJ1-4
CASSLEGFNTNEKLFF
TGTGCCAGCAGCTTGGAAGGTTTTAACACTAATGAAAAACTGTTTTTT
>TRBD2|TRBV5-1|15|NA|TRBJ2-7
CASRRESGGAYEQYF
TGCGCCAGCAGGCGGGAGAGCGGGGGGGCCTACGAGCAGTACTTC
>TRBD1|TRBV4-3|16|once|TRBJ2-3
CASSQDAALRGDTQYF
TGCGCCAGCAGCCAAGATGCGGCCCTCAGGGGGGATACGCAGTATTTT
>NA|TRBV5-1|15|NA|TRBJ1-2
CASSLQRDTLGGYTF
TGCGCCAGCAGCCTCCAACGGGACACCTTAGGAGGCTACACCTTC
>NA|TRBV11-2|12|NA|TRBJ1-2
CASSPEGYGYTF
TGTGCCAGCAGCCCGGAGGGCTATGGCTACACCTTC
>NA|TRBV15|16|NA|TRBJ1-3
CATSRDSEVSGNTIYF
TGTGCCACCAGCAGAGATAGCGAAGTCTCTGGAAACACCATATATTTT
>NA|TRBV7-8|13|NA|TRBJ2-7
CASSPRGSNEQYF
TGTGCCAGCAGCCCGAGGGGGTCCAACGAGCAGTACTTC
>NA|TRBV5-1|13|once|TRBJ1-1
CASSFGDTSEAFF
TGCGCCAGCAGCTTCGGGGATACTTCGGAAGCTTTCTTT
>NA|TRBV7-2|15|NA|TRBJ2-5
CASSLVLGDQETQYF
TGTGCCAGCAGCTTAGTCTTGGGGGACCAAGAGACCCAGTACTTC
>NA|TRBV27|12|NA|TRBJ2-7
CASSPSRVEQYF
TGTGCCAGCAGTCCCTCCAGGGTCGAGCAGTACTTC
>NA|TRBV5-1|14|NA|TRBJ1-5
CASSLGNGNQPQHF
TGCGCCAGCAGCTTGGGGAACGGCAATCAGCCCCAGCATTTT
>NA|TRBV19|14|NA|TRBJ2-7
CASSLPNRQAEQYF
TGTGCCAGTAGCCTTCCGAATAGACAGGCCGAGCAGTACTTC
>NA|TRBV5-1|15|NA|TRBJ1-3
CASSSDSQGRNTIYF
TGCGCCAGCAGCTCCGACAGTCAAGGGAGGAACACCATATATTTT